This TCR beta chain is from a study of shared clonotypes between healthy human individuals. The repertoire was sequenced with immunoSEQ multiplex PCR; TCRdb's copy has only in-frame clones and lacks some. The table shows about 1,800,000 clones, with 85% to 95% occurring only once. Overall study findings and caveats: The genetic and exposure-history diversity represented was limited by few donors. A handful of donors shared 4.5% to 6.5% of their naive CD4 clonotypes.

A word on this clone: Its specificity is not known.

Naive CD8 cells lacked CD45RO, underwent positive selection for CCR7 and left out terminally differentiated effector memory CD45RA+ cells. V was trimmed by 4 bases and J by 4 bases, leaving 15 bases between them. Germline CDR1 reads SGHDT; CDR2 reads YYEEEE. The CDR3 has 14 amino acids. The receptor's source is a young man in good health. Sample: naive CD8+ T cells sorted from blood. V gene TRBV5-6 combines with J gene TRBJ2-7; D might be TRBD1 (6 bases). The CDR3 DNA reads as TGTGCCAGCAGCACAGGGTCCCAAGCGTACGAGCAGTACTTC. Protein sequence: CASSTGSQAYEQYF.